The rows below give T cell receptor beta chains drawn from one sample of a study of shared clonotypes between healthy human individuals. Repertoires were generated with immunoSEQ multiplex PCR, while TCRdb's copy carries only in-frame clones and drops some. The sample has 2 million to 2.5 million clones; 85% to 95% are singletons. The sequenced material came from naive CD4+ T cells from PBMCs. Receptors originate from a man between 18 and 35 years old in good health. Some clones in this sample may be carry-over from other donors' samples. The CDR3 runs from the conserved cysteine through the conserved F or W. The order of the fields is V gene, CDR3 protein.

TRBV4-1	CASSQRDSQWGTQYF
TRBV4-3	CASSQVPSSSYEQYF
TRBV28	CASSDSTDTQYF
TRBV29-1	CSSQGPSDEQFF
TRBV6-6	CASMGYQNIQYF
TRBV6-4	CASSNHQRSTTDTQYF
TRBV28	CASSLNPGVNQGREYF
TRBV7-2	CASSLGLAGGVETQYF
TRBV5-1	CASSLGITGFYGYTF
TRBV7-9	CASSLAPGLYNEQFF
TRBV30	CAWGSGTARSYGYTF
TRBV27	CASSWDRDTEAFF
TRBV10-3	CAISEHGDGNSGANVLTF
TRBV19	CATLDRERYEQYF
TRBV18	CASSPRQVNSNQPQHF
TRBV18	CASSPNDSRGTQYF
TRBV28	CASSGSGSTLEKLFF
TRBV29-1	CSSLAGGVYNEQFF
TRBV28	CASSLVQGAGYTF
TRBV7-2	CASRSGSLEPYEQYF
TRBV9	CASSPGRGDYGYTF
TRBV19	CASSMMGQGLAEQFF
TRBV7-9	CASRADRGRTEAFF